Sequencing of this TCR beta chain was carried out in a study of blood T cell repertoires in COVID-19 (dated by TCRdb to 2018 to 2020). For context, the study as a whole: The collaborator samples originated in the United States, Italy and Spain and spanned the acute and convalescent phases of COVID-19. The prospective study material was composed of cDNA or gDNA derived from T cells, B-cell-depleted T cells, or PBMCs. Subjects who had been exposed to COVID-19, were actively infected with it, or had recovered from it provided the deeply sampled blood TCRbeta repertoires that made up the dataset. A freely available public database, intended as a resource for researchers studying the immune response to SARS-CoV-2, is where the repertoires were released. Samples came from the ongoing ImmuneRACE study (first 160 participants) plus 1,254 subjects from 6 global collaborators. Sample metadata almost always included a de-identified subject ID, COVID-19 status, age in years and sex. Where available, HLA class I and class II types were obtained from metadata supplied by the sample provider rather than from assay-based typing.

The immunoSEQ Assay, a bias-controlled multiplex PCR, was used to amplify TCRbeta CDR3 regions from genomic DNA. Per the source publication's procedure: Within the assay, amplification of reference gene primers was used to estimate how many nucleated cells each sample contained. To quantify the absolute abundance of each unique TCRbeta CDR3 rearrangement, sequence reads were collapsed and filtered. Productive Simpson clonality was computed per sample as the square root of Simpson's diversity index over productive rearrangements. In TCRdb, the immuneACCESS table is reduced to in-frame sequences with V and J assigned. These tables do not hold every clone; where another copy was compared, an unresolved V gene accounts for under half, and the others remain unexplained. V, J and clone size derive from that table, while D and trimming were established from the DNA sequence. This sample comprises under 250,000 clones, 84% of them detected only once. The ten most abundant clones make up less than 2.5% of the sample.

Regarding this clone: It has no known antigen specificity. No base qualities exist here, and no much larger clone lies one base off it.

Beyond this particular receptor, the publication reports: How much clinical and demographic metadata was included differed by source and by participant, and the metadata was provided uncurated.

V is pruned by 3 bases and J by 5 bases, leaving 8 bases of the junction without a gene match. According to the germline V gene, CDR1 reads MDHEN and CDR2 reads SYDVKM. The CDR3 numbers 15 residues from cysteine through phenylalanine. Solely the CDR3 DNA is kept, with 45 bases framed from the first base. Collaborating institutions collected whole blood in K2EDTA tubes following their own protocols. For TCRbeta analysis, collaborators shipped samples as frozen whole blood, isolated PBMCs, or DNA extracted from either of those sample types. Sequenced: peripheral blood. This TCR was recovered from an older woman with acute or convalescent COVID-19. The chain uses TRBV28 and TRBJ2-5; TRBD1 agrees with 8 junctional bases. The DNA is as follows: TGTGCCAGCAGTTTGCCGACAGGGGCCCGGGAGACCCAGTACTTC. Its protein product is CASSLPTGARETQYF. Beyond the CDR3, the reference TRBV28 and TRBJ2-5 genes provide the residues; the full variable domain reads: DVKVTQSSRYLVKRTGEKVFLECVQDMDHENMFWYRQDPGLGLRLIYFSYDVKMKEKGDIPEGYSVSREKKERFSLILESASTNQTSMYLCASSLPTGARETQYFGPGTRLLVL.